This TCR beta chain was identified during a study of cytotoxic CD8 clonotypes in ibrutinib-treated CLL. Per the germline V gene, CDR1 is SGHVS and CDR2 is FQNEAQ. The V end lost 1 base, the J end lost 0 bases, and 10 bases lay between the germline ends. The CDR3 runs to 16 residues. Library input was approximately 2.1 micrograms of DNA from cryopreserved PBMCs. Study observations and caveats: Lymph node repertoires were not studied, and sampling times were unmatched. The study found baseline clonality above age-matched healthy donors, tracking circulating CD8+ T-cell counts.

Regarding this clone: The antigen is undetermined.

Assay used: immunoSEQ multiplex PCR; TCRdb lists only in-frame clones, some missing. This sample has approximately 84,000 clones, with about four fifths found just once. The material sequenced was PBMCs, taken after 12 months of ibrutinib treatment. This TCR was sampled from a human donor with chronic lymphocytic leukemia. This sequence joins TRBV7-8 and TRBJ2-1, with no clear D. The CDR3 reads CASSLVWSPSYNEQFF. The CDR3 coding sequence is TGTGCCAGCAGCTTAGTGTGGAGCCCCTCCTACAATGAGCAGTTCTTC.